This TCR beta chain was identified in a study of T cells in severe cutaneous drug reactions. About the research overall: Patients came from Taiwan, Thailand and a European registry, 2011 to 2018. Blister fluid/cells and PBMC came from acute- or recovery-stage patients.

The CDR3 has 15 residues. Germline V gene lookup returns CDR1 LNHDA and CDR2 SQIVND (reference sequence). General study findings and limits: One public TCRbeta CDR3 appeared in all seven blister samples, averaging about 13%.

Worth noting for this clonotype: Its antigen is still unknown.

Sequenced patients had Stevens-Johnson syndrome or toxic epidermal necrolysis caused by carbamazepine. TCR subtype-specific primers in iRepertoire multiplex PCR prepared libraries for bulk and single-cell sequencing. TCRdb reprocessed the multiplex PCR reads, with one entry per CDR3 protein and no DNA. The ten top clones account for 20% to 30%, within a sample of about 7,500 distinct CDR3 sequences. Sequencing was performed on cells from a skin blister. The gene calls are TRBV19 and TRBJ1-2; TCRdb designates TRBD1, a call that cannot be tested without DNA. The receptor was isolated from a human donor with a severe cutaneous adverse drug reaction. The CDR3 here is CASIGETKGDYGYTF.